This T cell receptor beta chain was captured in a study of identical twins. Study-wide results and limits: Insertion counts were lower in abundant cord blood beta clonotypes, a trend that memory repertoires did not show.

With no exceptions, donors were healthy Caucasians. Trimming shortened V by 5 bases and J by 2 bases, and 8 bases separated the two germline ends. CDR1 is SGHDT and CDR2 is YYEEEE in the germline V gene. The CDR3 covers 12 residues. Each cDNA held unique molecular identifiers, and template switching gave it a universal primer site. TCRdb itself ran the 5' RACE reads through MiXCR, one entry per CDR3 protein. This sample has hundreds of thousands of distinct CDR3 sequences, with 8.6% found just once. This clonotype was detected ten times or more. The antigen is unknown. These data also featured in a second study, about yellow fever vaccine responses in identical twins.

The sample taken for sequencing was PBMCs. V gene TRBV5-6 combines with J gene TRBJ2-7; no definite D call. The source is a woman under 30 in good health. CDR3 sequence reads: CASSHQTYEQYF. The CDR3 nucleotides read TGTGCCAGCAGTCATCAAACCTACGAGCAGTACTTC.